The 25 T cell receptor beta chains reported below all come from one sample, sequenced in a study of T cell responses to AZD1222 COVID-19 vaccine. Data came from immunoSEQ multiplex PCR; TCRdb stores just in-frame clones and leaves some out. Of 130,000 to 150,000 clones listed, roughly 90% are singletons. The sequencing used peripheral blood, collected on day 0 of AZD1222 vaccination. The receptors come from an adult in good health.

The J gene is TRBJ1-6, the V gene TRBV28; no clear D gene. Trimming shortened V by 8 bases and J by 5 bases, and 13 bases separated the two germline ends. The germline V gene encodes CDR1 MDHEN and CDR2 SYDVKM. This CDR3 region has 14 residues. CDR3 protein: CASGLYIDNSPLHF. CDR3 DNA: TGTGCCAGCGGCCTGTACATAGATAATTCACCCCTCCACTTT.

CDR3 in DNA: TGTGCCAGCAGTCTGGGGGGGCCTAACACTGAAGCTTTCTTT. Translated: CASSLGGPNTEAFF. This sequence joins TRBV27 and TRBJ1-1; a possible D gene is TRBD1 (6 bases). The CDR3 contains 14 residues. Germline CDR1 reads MNHEY; CDR2 reads SMNVEV (reference sequence). Trimming took 5 bases from V and 2 from J, leaving 12 bases between them.

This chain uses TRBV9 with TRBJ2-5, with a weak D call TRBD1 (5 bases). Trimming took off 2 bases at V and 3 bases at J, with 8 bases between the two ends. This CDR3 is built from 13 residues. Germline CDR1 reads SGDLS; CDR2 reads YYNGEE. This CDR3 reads CASSVLTEETQYF. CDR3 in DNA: TGTGCCAGCAGCGTCCTGACAGAAGAGACCCAGTACTTC.

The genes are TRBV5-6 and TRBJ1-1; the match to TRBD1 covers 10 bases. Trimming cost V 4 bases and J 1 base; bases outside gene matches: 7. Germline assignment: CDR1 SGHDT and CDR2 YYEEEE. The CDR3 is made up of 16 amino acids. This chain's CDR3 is CASSPRQGAANTEAFF. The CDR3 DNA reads TGTGCCAGCAGCCCCAGACAGGGGGCAGCGAACACTGAAGCTTTCTTT.

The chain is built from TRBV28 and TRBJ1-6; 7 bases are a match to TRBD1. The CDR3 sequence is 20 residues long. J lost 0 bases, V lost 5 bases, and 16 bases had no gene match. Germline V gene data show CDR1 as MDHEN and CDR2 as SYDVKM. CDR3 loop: CASSRSSDRDFSSYNSPLHF. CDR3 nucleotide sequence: TGTGCCAGCAGTCGTTCATCTGACAGGGACTTTAGCTCCTATAATTCACCCCTCCACTTT.

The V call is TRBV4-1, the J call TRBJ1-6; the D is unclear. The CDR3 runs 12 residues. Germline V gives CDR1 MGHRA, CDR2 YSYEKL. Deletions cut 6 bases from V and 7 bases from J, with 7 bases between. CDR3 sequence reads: CASRDGNSPLHF. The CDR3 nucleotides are TGCGCCAGCAGGGACGGAAATTCACCCCTCCACTTT.

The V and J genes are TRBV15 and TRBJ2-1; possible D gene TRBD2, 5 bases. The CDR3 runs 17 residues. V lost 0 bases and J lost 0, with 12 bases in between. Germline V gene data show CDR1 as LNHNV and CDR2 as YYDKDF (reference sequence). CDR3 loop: CATSRDRGSSSYNEQFF. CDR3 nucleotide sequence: TGTGCCACCAGCAGAGACCGCGGGTCGAGCTCCTACAATGAGCAGTTCTTC.

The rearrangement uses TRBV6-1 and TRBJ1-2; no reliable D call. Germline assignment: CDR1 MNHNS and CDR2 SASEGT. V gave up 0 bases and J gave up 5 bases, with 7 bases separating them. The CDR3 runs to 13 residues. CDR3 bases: TGTGCCAGCAGTGAAGCCTTCGAATATGGCTACACCTTC. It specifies CASSEAFEYGYTF.

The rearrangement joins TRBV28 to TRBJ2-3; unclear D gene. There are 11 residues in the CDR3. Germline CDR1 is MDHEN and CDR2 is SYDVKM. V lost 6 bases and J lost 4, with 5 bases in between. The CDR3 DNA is TGTGCCAGCAGGCTGGCAGATACGCAGTATTTT. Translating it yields CASRLADTQYF.

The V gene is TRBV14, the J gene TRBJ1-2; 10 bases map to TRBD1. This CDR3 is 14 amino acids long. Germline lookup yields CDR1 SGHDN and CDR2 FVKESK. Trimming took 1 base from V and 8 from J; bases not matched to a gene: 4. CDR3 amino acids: CASSQVTGGAGYTF. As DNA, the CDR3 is TGTGCCAGCAGCCAAGTGACAGGGGGCGCGGGCTACACCTTC.

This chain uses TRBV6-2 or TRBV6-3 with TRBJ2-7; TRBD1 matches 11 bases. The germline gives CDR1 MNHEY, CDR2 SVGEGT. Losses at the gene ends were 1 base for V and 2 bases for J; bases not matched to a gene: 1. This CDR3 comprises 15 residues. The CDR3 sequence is CASSYLGQGAYEQYF. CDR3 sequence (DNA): TGTGCCAGCAGTTACTTGGGACAGGGGGCCTACGAGCAGTACTTC.

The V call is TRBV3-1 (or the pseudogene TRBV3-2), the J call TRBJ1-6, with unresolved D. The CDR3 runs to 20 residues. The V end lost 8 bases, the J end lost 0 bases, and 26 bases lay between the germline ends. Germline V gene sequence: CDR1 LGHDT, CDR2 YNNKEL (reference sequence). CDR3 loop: CASAPRVSGPLSSYNSPLHF. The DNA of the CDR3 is TGTGCCAGCGCCCCAAGGGTGTCAGGACCGCTGAGCTCCTATAATTCACCCCTCCACTTT.

This chain's CDR3 is CASSRKGQGLADGYTF. Written as DNA, the CDR3 is TGTGCCAGCAGCCGCAAGGGGCAGGGACTCGCTGATGGCTACACCTTC. This chain connects TRBV5-4 to TRBJ1-2, with D perhaps TRBD1 (5 bases). The length of the CDR3 is 16 residues. V lost 4 bases and J lost 6, with 22 bases in between. Germline V gene sequence: CDR1 SGHNT, CDR2 YYREEE (reference sequence).

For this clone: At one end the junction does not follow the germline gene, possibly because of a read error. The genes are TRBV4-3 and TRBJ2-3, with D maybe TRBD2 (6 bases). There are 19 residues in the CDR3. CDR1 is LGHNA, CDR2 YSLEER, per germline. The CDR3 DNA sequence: TGCGCCAGCAGCGAAGAAGAAGGTCTCCCGGGAGACGGCACAGATACGCAGTATTTT. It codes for CASSEEEGLPGDGTDTQYF.

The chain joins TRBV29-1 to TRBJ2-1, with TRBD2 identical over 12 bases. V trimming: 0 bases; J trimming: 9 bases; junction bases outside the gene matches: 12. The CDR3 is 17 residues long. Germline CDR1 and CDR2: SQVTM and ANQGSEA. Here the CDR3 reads CSVEDRTTSGSYGEQFF. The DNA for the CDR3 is TGCAGCGTTGAAGATCGGACGACTAGCGGGAGTTACGGTGAGCAGTTCTTC.

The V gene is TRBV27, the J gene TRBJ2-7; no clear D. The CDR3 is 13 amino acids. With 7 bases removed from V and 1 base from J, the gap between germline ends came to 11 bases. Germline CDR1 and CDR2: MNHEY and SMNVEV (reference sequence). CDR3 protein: CASTSGSSYEQYF. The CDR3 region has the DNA TGTGCCAGCACCTCGGGCAGTTCCTACGAGCAGTACTTC.

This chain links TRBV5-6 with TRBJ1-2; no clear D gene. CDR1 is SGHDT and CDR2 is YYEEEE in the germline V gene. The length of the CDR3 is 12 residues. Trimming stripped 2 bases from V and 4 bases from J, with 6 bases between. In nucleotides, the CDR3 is TGTGCCAGCAGCTTCGACCCCTATGGCTACACCTTC. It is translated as CASSFDPYGYTF. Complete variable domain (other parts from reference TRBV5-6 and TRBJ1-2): DAGVTQSPTHLIKTRGQQVTLRCSPKSGHDTVSWYQQALGQGPQFIFQYYEEEERQRGNFPDRFSGHQFPNYSSELNVNALLLGDSALYLCASSFDPYGYTFGSGTRLTVV.

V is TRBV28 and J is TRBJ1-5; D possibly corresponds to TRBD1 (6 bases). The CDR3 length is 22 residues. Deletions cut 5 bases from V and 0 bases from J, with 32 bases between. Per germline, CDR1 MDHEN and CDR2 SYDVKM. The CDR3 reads CASSHTHRVQKRGRNSNQPQHF. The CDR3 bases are TGTGCCAGCAGTCACACCCACAGGGTTCAGAAACGAGGCCGGAATAGCAATCAGCCCCAGCATTTT.

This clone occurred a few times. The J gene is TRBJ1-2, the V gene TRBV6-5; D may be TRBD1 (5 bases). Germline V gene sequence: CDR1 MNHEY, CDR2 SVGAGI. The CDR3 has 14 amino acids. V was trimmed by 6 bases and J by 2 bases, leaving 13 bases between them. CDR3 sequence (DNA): TGTGCCAGCAGAAGTTTAGGGGTGAACTATGGCTACACCTTC. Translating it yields CASRSLGVNYGYTF.

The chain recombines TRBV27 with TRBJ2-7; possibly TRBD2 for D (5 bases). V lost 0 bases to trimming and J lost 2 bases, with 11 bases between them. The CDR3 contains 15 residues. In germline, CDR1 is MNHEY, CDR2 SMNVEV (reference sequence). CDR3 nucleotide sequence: TGTGCCAGCAGTTTATCGGCGGGCCGACCCTACGAGCAGTACTTC. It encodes CASSLSAGRPYEQYF.

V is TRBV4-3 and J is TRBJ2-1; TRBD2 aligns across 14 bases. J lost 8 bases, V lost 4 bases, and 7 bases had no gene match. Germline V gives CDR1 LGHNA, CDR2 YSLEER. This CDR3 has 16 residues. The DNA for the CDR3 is TGCGCCAGCAGCCGAACCGGGACTAGCGGGAGCGATGAGCAGTTCTTC. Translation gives CASSRTGTSGSDEQFF.

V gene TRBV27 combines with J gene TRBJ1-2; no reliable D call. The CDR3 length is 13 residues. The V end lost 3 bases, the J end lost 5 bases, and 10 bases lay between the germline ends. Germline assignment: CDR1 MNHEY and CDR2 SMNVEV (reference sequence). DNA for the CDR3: TGTGCCAGCAGTTTCGGGCAATCATATGGCTACACCTTC. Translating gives CASSFGQSYGYTF.

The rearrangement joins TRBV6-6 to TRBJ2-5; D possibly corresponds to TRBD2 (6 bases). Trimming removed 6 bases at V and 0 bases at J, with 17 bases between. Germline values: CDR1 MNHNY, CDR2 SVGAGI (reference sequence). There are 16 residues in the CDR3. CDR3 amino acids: CASSGGNGDHQETQYF. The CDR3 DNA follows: TGTGCCAGCAGCGGGGGTAACGGGGACCACCAAGAGACCCAGTACTTC.

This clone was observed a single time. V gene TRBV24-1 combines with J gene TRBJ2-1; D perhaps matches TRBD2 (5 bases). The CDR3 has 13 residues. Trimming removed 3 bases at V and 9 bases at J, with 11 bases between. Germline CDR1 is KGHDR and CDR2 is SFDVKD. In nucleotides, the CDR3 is TGTGCCACCAGTGATCCGGACTCTCGTGAGCAGTTCTTC. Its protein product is CATSDPDSREQFF.

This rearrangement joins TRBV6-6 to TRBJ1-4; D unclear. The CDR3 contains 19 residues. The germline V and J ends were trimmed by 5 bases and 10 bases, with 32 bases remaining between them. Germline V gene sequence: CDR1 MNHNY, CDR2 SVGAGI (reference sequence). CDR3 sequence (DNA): TGTGCCAGCAGTCCACGCTCTAAAAACCTCAAGGTGGGCGCGGGAAAACTGTTTTTT. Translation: CASSPRSKNLKVGAGKLFF.